This is a list of T cell receptor beta chains from one sample in a study of OX40 agonist ivuxolimab in advanced cancers. The table came from immunoSEQ multiplex PCR; TCRdb's copy has only in-frame clones and leaves some out. The data hold about 50,000 clones, with approximately 90% observed a single time. Source: CD4+ or CD8+ T cells sorted from blood, taken in a trial of the OX40 agonist ivuxolimab. The receptors originated from an adult with an advanced solid tumor such as melanoma, head and neck, liver or kidney cancer. Each CDR3 is given with its conserved first and last residue. Fields, in order: D gene, V gene, CDR3 length, clone size, J gene, CDR3 protein, CDR3 DNA. A D gene is named only where the DNA matches it firmly. The listing skips clone size in some rows; elsewhere it reads once, few, many or a size class.

d_call: NA; v_call: TRBV10-3; cdr3_length: 15; clone_size: NA; j_call: TRBJ1-2; cdr3_aa: CAISESGEVGYGYTF; cdr3_nt: TGTGCCATCAGTGAGTCGGGCGAAGTGGGGTATGGCTACACCTTC
d_call: NA; v_call: TRBV27; cdr3_length: 14; clone_size: NA; j_call: TRBJ1-2; cdr3_aa: CASSFGSANYGYTF; cdr3_nt: TGTGCCAGCAGTTTCGGTTCCGCTAACTATGGCTACACCTTC
d_call: TRBD2; v_call: TRBV4-1; cdr3_length: 16; clone_size: NA; j_call: TRBJ2-5; cdr3_aa: CASSQSLGLGIKTQYF; cdr3_nt: TGCGCCAGCAGCCAAAGCCTGGGACTAGGTATAAAGACCCAGTACTTC
d_call: NA; v_call: TRBV5-6; cdr3_length: 13; clone_size: NA; j_call: TRBJ1-2; cdr3_aa: CASSFWAAYGYTF; cdr3_nt: TGTGCCAGCAGCTTCTGGGCCGCTTATGGCTACACCTTC
d_call: NA; v_call: TRBV2; cdr3_length: 15; clone_size: NA; j_call: TRBJ1-4; cdr3_aa: CASRVWGAFNEKLFF; cdr3_nt: TGTGCCAGCAGAGTTTGGGGGGCCTTTAATGAAAAACTGTTTTTT
d_call: NA; v_call: TRBV27; cdr3_length: 15; clone_size: NA; j_call: TRBJ2-7; cdr3_aa: CASSLADVLPYEQYF; cdr3_nt: TGTGCCAGCAGTTTAGCGGACGTACTCCCCTACGAGCAGTACTTC
d_call: TRBD2; v_call: TRBV18; cdr3_length: 14; clone_size: NA; j_call: TRBJ2-7; cdr3_aa: CASSPPSGTYEQYF; cdr3_nt: TGTGCCAGCTCACCTCCTAGCGGGACGTACGAGCAGTACTTC
d_call: TRBD1; v_call: TRBV27; cdr3_length: 14; clone_size: NA; j_call: TRBJ1-2; cdr3_aa: CASTTGLCCYGYTF; cdr3_nt: TGTGCCAGTACGACAGGGCTTTGTTGCTATGGCTACACCTTC
d_call: NA; v_call: TRBV9; cdr3_length: 14; clone_size: NA; j_call: TRBJ1-2; cdr3_aa: CASSVGSAREGYTF; cdr3_nt: TGTGCCAGCAGCGTAGGGTCGGCCCGAGAAGGCTACACCTTC
d_call: NA; v_call: TRBV7-9; cdr3_length: 14; clone_size: NA; j_call: TRBJ1-1; cdr3_aa: CASSLVRAPTEAFF; cdr3_nt: TGTGCCAGCAGCTTAGTTAGGGCCCCCACTGAAGCTTTCTTT
d_call: NA; v_call: TRBV7-9; cdr3_length: 13; clone_size: NA; j_call: TRBJ2-1; cdr3_aa: CASSHGAYNEQFF; cdr3_nt: TGTGCCAGCAGTCATGGGGCCTACAATGAGCAGTTCTTC
d_call: NA; v_call: TRBV27; cdr3_length: 14; clone_size: NA; j_call: TRBJ1-2; cdr3_aa: CASSDQNLGYGYTF; cdr3_nt: TGTGCCAGCAGTGACCAAAACTTAGGCTATGGCTACACCTTC
d_call: NA; v_call: TRBV6-6; cdr3_length: 13; clone_size: NA; j_call: TRBJ1-1; cdr3_aa: CASSYKPNTEAFF; cdr3_nt: TGTGCCAGCAGTTACAAACCTAACACTGAAGCTTTCTTT
d_call: TRBD1; v_call: TRBV5-4; cdr3_length: 14; clone_size: NA; j_call: TRBJ2-3; cdr3_aa: CASSYRGEADTQYF; cdr3_nt: TGTGCCAGCAGCTACAGGGGGGAGGCAGATACGCAGTATTTT
d_call: NA; v_call: TRBV9; cdr3_length: 16; clone_size: NA; j_call: TRBJ2-3; cdr3_aa: CASGEGAGGPTDTQYF; cdr3_nt: TGTGCCAGCGGTGAGGGGGCGGGAGGCCCCACAGATACGCAGTATTTT
d_call: NA; v_call: TRBV5-5; cdr3_length: 15; clone_size: NA; j_call: TRBJ1-4; cdr3_aa: CASSLGGLGYEKLFF; cdr3_nt: TGTGCCAGCAGCTTGGGCGGGCTGGGGTACGAAAAACTGTTTTTT
d_call: NA; v_call: TRBV7-6; cdr3_length: 16; clone_size: NA; j_call: TRBJ1-6; cdr3_aa: CASSRREGGIHSPLHF; cdr3_nt: TGTGCCAGCAGCCGCAGAGAGGGTGGGATCCATTCACCCCTCCACTTT
d_call: NA; v_call: TRBV19; cdr3_length: 16; clone_size: NA; j_call: TRBJ1-2; cdr3_aa: CASSIDEIGRFYGYTF; cdr3_nt: TGTGCCAGTAGTATAGACGAGATTGGCAGATTCTATGGCTACACCTTC
d_call: TRBD2; v_call: TRBV7-6; cdr3_length: 17; clone_size: NA; j_call: TRBJ2-2; cdr3_aa: CASSLGTSGSGTGELFF; cdr3_nt: TGTGCCAGCAGCTTAGGGACTAGCGGGAGCGGGACCGGGGAGCTGTTTTTT
d_call: NA; v_call: TRBV6-5; cdr3_length: 12; clone_size: once; j_call: TRBJ2-1; cdr3_aa: CASSYFVFEQFF; cdr3_nt: TGTGCCAGCAGTTACTTCGTATTTGAGCAGTTCTTC
d_call: NA; v_call: TRBV7-6; cdr3_length: 13; clone_size: NA; j_call: TRBJ1-2; cdr3_aa: CASSFKVGDGYTF; cdr3_nt: TGTGCCAGCAGCTTCAAGGTGGGGGATGGCTACACCTTC
d_call: NA; v_call: TRBV4-1; cdr3_length: 16; clone_size: NA; j_call: TRBJ2-1; cdr3_aa: CASSQSPETGYNEQFF; cdr3_nt: TGCGCCAGCAGCCAGTCTCCTGAGACAGGATACAATGAGCAGTTCTTC
d_call: TRBD2; v_call: TRBV27; cdr3_length: 16; clone_size: once; j_call: TRBJ2-1; cdr3_aa: CASSQLAGGPNNEQFF; cdr3_nt: TGTGCCAGCAGTCAACTAGCGGGGGGCCCTAACAATGAGCAGTTCTTC
d_call: NA; v_call: TRBV29-1; cdr3_length: 15; clone_size: NA; j_call: TRBJ2-5; cdr3_aa: CSVEPSPAGAETQYF; cdr3_nt: TGCAGCGTTGAACCCTCACCGGCAGGGGCGGAGACCCAGTACTTC
d_call: NA; v_call: TRBV28; cdr3_length: 15; clone_size: NA; j_call: TRBJ2-7; cdr3_aa: CASSWGATASYEQYF; cdr3_nt: TGTGCCAGCAGTTGGGGGGCCACGGCCTCGTACGAGCAGTACTTC
d_call: NA; v_call: TRBV6-1; cdr3_length: 14; clone_size: NA; j_call: TRBJ2-3; cdr3_aa: CASSETAGTDTQYF; cdr3_nt: TGTGCCAGCAGTGAAACGGCAGGCACAGATACGCAGTATTTT
d_call: NA; v_call: TRBV6-6; cdr3_length: 13; clone_size: NA; j_call: TRBJ1-3; cdr3_aa: CASSYHEGNTIYF; cdr3_nt: TGTGCCAGCAGCTACCATGAGGGAAACACCATATATTTT
d_call: NA; v_call: TRBV28; cdr3_length: 13; clone_size: NA; j_call: TRBJ2-7; cdr3_aa: CASSLDRFYEQYF; cdr3_nt: TGTGCCAGCAGTTTAGACAGATTCTACGAGCAGTACTTC
d_call: NA; v_call: TRBV15; cdr3_length: 15; clone_size: NA; j_call: TRBJ2-1; cdr3_aa: CATSYPPRGYNEQFF; cdr3_nt: TGTGCCACCAGCTACCCTCCCAGGGGCTACAATGAGCAGTTCTTC
d_call: NA; v_call: TRBV28; cdr3_length: 14; clone_size: NA; j_call: TRBJ2-5; cdr3_aa: CASSTWEEGETQYF; cdr3_nt: TGTGCCAGCAGTACCTGGGAGGAGGGCGAGACCCAGTACTTC
d_call: NA; v_call: TRBV14; cdr3_length: 17; clone_size: NA; j_call: TRBJ1-6; cdr3_aa: CASSQLAFSSYNSPLHF; cdr3_nt: TGTGCCAGCAGCCAACTAGCTTTTAGCTCCTATAATTCACCCCTCCACTTT
d_call: NA; v_call: TRBV7-3; cdr3_length: 15; clone_size: NA; j_call: TRBJ1-1; cdr3_aa: CASSLGSAANTEAFF; cdr3_nt: TGTGCCAGCAGCTTAGGATCGGCAGCGAACACTGAAGCTTTCTTT
d_call: NA; v_call: TRBV7-8; cdr3_length: 15; clone_size: NA; j_call: TRBJ1-1; cdr3_aa: CASSLGAVGSTEAFF; cdr3_nt: TGTGCCAGCAGCTTGGGTGCGGTGGGGAGCACTGAAGCTTTCTTT
d_call: NA; v_call: TRBV7-8; cdr3_length: 16; clone_size: once; j_call: TRBJ2-2; cdr3_aa: CASSPRTSPNTGELFF; cdr3_nt: TGTGCCAGCAGCCCTAGAACTAGCCCCAACACCGGGGAGCTGTTTTTT
d_call: TRBD1; v_call: TRBV29-1; cdr3_length: 13; clone_size: once; j_call: TRBJ1-1; cdr3_aa: CSAGGRGLSEAFF; cdr3_nt: TGCAGCGCTGGGGGGAGGGGGCTGTCTGAAGCTTTCTTT
d_call: NA; v_call: TRBV7-7; cdr3_length: 15; clone_size: NA; j_call: TRBJ2-1; cdr3_aa: CASSLDLDKDNEQFF; cdr3_nt: TGTGCCAGCAGCTTAGATCTGGACAAGGACAATGAGCAGTTCTTC
d_call: NA; v_call: TRBV7-8; cdr3_length: 14; clone_size: few; j_call: TRBJ1-5; cdr3_aa: CASSPGGMSQPQHF; cdr3_nt: TGTGCCAGCAGCCCGGGGGGTATGAGCCAGCCCCAGCATTTT
d_call: NA; v_call: TRBV2; cdr3_length: 13; clone_size: NA; j_call: TRBJ1-1; cdr3_aa: CASRLGENTEAFF; cdr3_nt: TGTGCCAGCAGACTAGGGGAGAACACTGAAGCTTTCTTT
d_call: NA; v_call: TRBV10-3; cdr3_length: 15; clone_size: NA; j_call: TRBJ1-1; cdr3_aa: CAISEPPSGYTEAFF; cdr3_nt: TGTGCCATCAGTGAGCCGCCCTCAGGGTACACTGAAGCTTTCTTT
d_call: NA; v_call: TRBV5-4; cdr3_length: 11; clone_size: NA; j_call: TRBJ2-1; cdr3_aa: CASSSYNEQFF; cdr3_nt: TGTGCCAGCAGCTCCTACAATGAGCAGTTCTTC
d_call: TRBD2; v_call: TRBV5-6; cdr3_length: 18; clone_size: NA; j_call: TRBJ2-1; cdr3_aa: CASSPTSGRAQLYNEQFF; cdr3_nt: TGTGCCAGCAGCCCGACTAGCGGGAGGGCCCAGCTCTACAATGAGCAGTTCTTC
d_call: TRBD1; v_call: TRBV6-1; cdr3_length: 14; clone_size: few; j_call: TRBJ1-1; cdr3_aa: CASRPTGLNTEAFF; cdr3_nt: TGTGCCAGCAGACCGACAGGGTTGAACACTGAAGCTTTCTTT
d_call: TRBD2; v_call: TRBV19; cdr3_length: 15; clone_size: NA; j_call: TRBJ2-1; cdr3_aa: CASSIEGTSLHEQFF; cdr3_nt: TGTGCCAGTAGTATAGAGGGGACTAGTCTCCATGAGCAGTTCTTC
d_call: TRBD1; v_call: TRBV10-3; cdr3_length: 16; clone_size: NA; j_call: TRBJ1-2; cdr3_aa: CAISPSKTGGFDGYTF; cdr3_nt: TGTGCCATCAGTCCCTCTAAGACAGGGGGTTTCGATGGCTACACCTTC
d_call: TRBD2; v_call: TRBV4-3; cdr3_length: 15; clone_size: NA; j_call: TRBJ2-7; cdr3_aa: CASSQVGSGIDEQYF; cdr3_nt: TGCGCCAGCAGCCAAGTAGGTAGCGGGATCGACGAGCAGTACTTC
d_call: TRBD2; v_call: TRBV28; cdr3_length: 17; clone_size: NA; j_call: TRBJ2-5; cdr3_aa: CASSSPRVQREKETQYF; cdr3_nt: TGTGCCAGCAGTTCACCCCGGGTCCAGCGGGAGAAAGAGACCCAGTACTTC
d_call: NA; v_call: TRBV6-4; cdr3_length: 13; clone_size: NA; j_call: TRBJ1-1; cdr3_aa: CASSDGWNTEAFF; cdr3_nt: TGTGCCAGCAGTGACGGGTGGAACACTGAAGCTTTCTTT
d_call: NA; v_call: TRBV29-1; cdr3_length: 13; clone_size: NA; j_call: TRBJ2-1; cdr3_aa: CSVEREPYNEQFF; cdr3_nt: TGCAGCGTTGAGAGAGAACCCTACAATGAGCAGTTCTTC
d_call: NA; v_call: TRBV29-1; cdr3_length: 11; clone_size: NA; j_call: TRBJ1-2; cdr3_aa: CSVGQFNGYTF; cdr3_nt: TGCAGCGTTGGACAGTTCAATGGCTACACCTTC
d_call: NA; v_call: TRBV28; cdr3_length: 13; clone_size: NA; j_call: TRBJ2-5; cdr3_aa: CASSLEQGETQYF; cdr3_nt: TGTGCCAGCAGTTTAGAACAGGGAGAGACCCAGTACTTC
d_call: NA; v_call: TRBV19; cdr3_length: 10; clone_size: NA; j_call: TRBJ1-1; cdr3_aa: CAPTDSEAFF; cdr3_nt: TGTGCCCCTACCGACAGTGAAGCTTTCTTT
d_call: NA; v_call: TRBV7-9; cdr3_length: 16; clone_size: NA; j_call: TRBJ1-3; cdr3_aa: CASSLVSGPSGNTIYF; cdr3_nt: TGTGCCAGCAGCTTAGTTTCAGGGCCCTCTGGAAACACCATATATTTT
d_call: NA; v_call: TRBV5-6; cdr3_length: 13; clone_size: NA; j_call: TRBJ2-2; cdr3_aa: CASSLGGAGELFF; cdr3_nt: TGTGCCAGCAGCTTGGGGGGGGCCGGGGAGCTGTTTTTT
d_call: NA; v_call: TRBV10-1; cdr3_length: 11; clone_size: once; j_call: TRBJ1-2; cdr3_aa: CASSDGAGYTF; cdr3_nt: TGCGCCAGCAGTGATGGGGCGGGCTACACCTTC
d_call: NA; v_call: TRBV5-4; cdr3_length: 13; clone_size: NA; j_call: TRBJ1-2; cdr3_aa: CASSFEERVSYTF; cdr3_nt: TGTGCCAGCAGCTTCGAGGAGAGGGTTTCTTACACCTTC
d_call: TRBD1; v_call: TRBV29-1; cdr3_length: 14; clone_size: NA; j_call: TRBJ2-5; cdr3_aa: CSGRYRDRGPHTYF; cdr3_nt: TGCAGCGGTAGATACCGGGACAGGGGGCCCCACACATACTTC